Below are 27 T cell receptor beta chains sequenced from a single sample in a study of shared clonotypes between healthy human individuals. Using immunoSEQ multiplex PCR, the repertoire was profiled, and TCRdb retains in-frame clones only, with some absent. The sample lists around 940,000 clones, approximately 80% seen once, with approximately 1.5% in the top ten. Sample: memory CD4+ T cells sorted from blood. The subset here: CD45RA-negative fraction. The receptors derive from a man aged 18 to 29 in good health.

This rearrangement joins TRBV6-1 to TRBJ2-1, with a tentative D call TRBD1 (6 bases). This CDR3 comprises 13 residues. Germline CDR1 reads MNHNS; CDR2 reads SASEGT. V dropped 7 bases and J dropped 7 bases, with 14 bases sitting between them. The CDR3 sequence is CASMAPRGNEQFF. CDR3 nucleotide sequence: TGTGCCAGCATGGCTCCTAGGGGGAATGAGCAGTTCTTC.

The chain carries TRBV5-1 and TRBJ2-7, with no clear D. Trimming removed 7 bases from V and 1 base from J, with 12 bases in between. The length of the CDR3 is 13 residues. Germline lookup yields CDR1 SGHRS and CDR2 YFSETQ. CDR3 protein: CASRTADSYEQYF. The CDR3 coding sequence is TGCGCCAGCCGTACAGCAGATTCCTACGAGCAGTACTTC. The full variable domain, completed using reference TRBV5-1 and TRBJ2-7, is KAGVTQTPRYLIKTRGQQVTLSCSPISGHRSVSWYQQTPGQGLQFLFEYFSETQRNKGNFPGRFSGRQFSNSRSEMNVSTLELGDSALYLCASRTADSYEQYFGPGTRLTVT.

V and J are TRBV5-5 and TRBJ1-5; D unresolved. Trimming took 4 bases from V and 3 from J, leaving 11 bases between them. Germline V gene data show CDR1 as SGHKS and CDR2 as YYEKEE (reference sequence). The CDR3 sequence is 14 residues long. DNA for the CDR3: TGTGCCAGCAGCCTGATCACTTCCAATCAGCCCCAGCATTTT. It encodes CASSLITSNQPQHF.

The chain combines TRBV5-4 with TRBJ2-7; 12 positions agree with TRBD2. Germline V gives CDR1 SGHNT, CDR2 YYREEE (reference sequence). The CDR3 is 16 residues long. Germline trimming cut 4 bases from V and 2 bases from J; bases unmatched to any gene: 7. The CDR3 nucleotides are TGTGCCAGCAGCCTGACATCTAGCGGGAGGGCCTACGAGCAGTACTTC. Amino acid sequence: CASSLTSSGRAYEQYF.

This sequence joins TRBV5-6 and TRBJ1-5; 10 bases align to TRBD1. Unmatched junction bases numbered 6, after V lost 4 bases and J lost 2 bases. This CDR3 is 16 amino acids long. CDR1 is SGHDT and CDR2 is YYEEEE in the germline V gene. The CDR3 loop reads CASSATGGAGNQPQHF. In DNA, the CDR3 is TGTGCCAGCAGCGCGACAGGGGGCGCGGGCAATCAGCCCCAGCATTTT. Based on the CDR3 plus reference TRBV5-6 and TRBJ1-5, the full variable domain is DAGVTQSPTHLIKTRGQQVTLRCSPKSGHDTVSWYQQALGQGPQFIFQYYEEEERQRGNFPDRFSGHQFPNYSSELNVNALLLGDSALYLCASSATGGAGNQPQHFGDGTRLSIL.

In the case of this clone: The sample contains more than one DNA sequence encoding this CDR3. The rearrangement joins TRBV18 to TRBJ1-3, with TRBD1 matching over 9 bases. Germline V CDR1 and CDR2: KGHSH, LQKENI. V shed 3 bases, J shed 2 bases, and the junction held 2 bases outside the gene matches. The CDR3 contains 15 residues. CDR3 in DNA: TGTGCCAGCTCACCGGGGACAGGGCCTGGAAACACCATATATTTT. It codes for CASSPGTGPGNTIYF.

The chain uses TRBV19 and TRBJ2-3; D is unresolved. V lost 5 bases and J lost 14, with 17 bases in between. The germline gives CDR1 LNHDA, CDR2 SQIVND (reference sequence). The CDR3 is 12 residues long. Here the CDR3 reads CASSSLPFRGYF. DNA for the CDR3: TGTGCCAGTAGTTCCCTCCCGTTTCGTGGGTATTTT.

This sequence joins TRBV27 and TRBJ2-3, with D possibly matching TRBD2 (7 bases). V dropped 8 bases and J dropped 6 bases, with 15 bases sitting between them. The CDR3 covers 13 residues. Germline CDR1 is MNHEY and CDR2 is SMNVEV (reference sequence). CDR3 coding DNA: TGTGCCAGCTATCGGGGGGCGGGGGATACGCAGTATTTT. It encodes CASYRGAGDTQYF.

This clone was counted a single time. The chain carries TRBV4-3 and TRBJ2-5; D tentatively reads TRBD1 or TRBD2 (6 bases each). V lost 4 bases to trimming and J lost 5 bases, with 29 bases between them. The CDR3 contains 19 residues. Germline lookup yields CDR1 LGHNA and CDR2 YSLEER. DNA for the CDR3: TGCGCCAGCAGCCCGGGGGCGTCGAGTATGGGGTTGGCCGGGGAGACCCAGTACTTC. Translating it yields CASSPGASSMGLAGETQYF.

CDR3 in amino acids: CASSSPRDRDHEQYF. CDR3 sequence (DNA): TGTGCCAGCAGCTCTCCTCGGGACAGGGATCACGAGCAGTACTTC. The rearrangement links TRBV11-2 to TRBJ2-7; 9 positions agree with TRBD1. Germline V gene data show CDR1 as SGHAT and CDR2 as FQNNGV. With V trimmed by 4 bases and J by 5 bases, 9 bases remained unmatched. The CDR3 is 15 amino acids.

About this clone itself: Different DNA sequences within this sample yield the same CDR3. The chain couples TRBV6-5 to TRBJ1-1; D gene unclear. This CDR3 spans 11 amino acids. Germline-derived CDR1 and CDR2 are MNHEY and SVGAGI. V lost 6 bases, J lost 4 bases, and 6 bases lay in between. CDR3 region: CASRRATEAFF. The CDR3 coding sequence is TGTGCCAGCAGGCGAGCCACTGAAGCTTTCTTT.

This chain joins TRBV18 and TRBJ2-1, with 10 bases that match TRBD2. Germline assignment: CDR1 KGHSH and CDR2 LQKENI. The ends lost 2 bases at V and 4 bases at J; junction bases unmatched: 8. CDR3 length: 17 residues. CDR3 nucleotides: TGTGCCAGCTCACCAGGGGTAGCGGGGGGCACATACAATGAGCAGTTCTTC. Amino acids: CASSPGVAGGTYNEQFF.

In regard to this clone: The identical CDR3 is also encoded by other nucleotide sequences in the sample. This chain's CDR3 is CASSLAGDSGNTIYF. In nucleotides, the CDR3 is TGCGCCAGCAGCTTGGCAGGGGACTCTGGAAACACCATATATTTT. The chain joins TRBV5-1 to TRBJ1-3; D perhaps matches TRBD1 (6 bases). Germline CDR1 SGHRS, CDR2 YFSETQ. The CDR3 covers 15 residues. Trimming removed 0 bases at V and 0 bases at J, with 7 bases between.

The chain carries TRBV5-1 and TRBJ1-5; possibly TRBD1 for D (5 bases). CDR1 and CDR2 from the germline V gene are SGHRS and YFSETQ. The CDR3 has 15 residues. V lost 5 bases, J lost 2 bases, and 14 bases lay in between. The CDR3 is CASRQDPLGNQPQHF. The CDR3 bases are TGCGCCAGCAGACAGGATCCTTTGGGCAATCAGCCCCAGCATTTT.

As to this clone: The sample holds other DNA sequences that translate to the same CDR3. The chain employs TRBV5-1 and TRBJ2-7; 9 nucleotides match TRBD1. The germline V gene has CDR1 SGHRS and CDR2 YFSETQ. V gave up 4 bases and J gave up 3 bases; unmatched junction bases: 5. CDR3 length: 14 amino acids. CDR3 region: CASSPTGGNYEQYF. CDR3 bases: TGCGCCAGCAGCCCGACAGGGGGTAACTACGAGCAGTACTTC.

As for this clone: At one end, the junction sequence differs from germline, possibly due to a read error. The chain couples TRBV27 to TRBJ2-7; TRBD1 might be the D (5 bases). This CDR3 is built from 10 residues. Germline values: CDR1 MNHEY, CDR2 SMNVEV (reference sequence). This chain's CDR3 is CASLWTAGKF. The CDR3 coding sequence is TGTGCCAGCCTCTGGACGGCAGGGAAGTTC.

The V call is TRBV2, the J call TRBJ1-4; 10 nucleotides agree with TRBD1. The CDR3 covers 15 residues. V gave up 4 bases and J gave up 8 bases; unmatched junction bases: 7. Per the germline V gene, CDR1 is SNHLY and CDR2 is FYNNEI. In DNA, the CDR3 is TGTGCCAGCAGTGTCCGAGGGACAGGGGACGAAAAACTGTTTTTT. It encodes CASSVRGTGDEKLFF.

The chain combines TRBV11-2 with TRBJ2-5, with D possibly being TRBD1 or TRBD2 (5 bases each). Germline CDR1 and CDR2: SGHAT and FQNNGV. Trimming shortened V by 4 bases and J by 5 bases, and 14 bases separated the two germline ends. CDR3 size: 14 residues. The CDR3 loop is CASSSGRAAETQYF. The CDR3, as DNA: TGTGCCAGCAGCTCGGGACGGGCGGCGGAGACCCAGTACTTC.

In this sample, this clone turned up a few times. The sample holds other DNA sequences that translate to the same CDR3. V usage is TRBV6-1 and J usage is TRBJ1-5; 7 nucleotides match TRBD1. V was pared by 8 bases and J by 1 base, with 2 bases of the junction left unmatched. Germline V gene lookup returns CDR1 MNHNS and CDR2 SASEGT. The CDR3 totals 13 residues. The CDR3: CASQGVSNQPQHF. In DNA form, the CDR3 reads TGTGCCAGCCAGGGGGTGAGCAATCAGCCCCAGCATTTT.

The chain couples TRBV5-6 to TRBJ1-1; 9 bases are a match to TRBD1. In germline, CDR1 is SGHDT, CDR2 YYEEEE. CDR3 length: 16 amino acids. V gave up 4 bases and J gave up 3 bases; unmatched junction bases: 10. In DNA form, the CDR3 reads TGTGCCAGCAGCCTTCTCGGGACAGGGTCGGACACTGAAGCTTTCTTT. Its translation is CASSLLGTGSDTEAFF.

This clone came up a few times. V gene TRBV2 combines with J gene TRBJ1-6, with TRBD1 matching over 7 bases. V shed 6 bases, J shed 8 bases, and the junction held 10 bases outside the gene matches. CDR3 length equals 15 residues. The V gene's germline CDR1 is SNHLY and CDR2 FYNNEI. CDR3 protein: CASSSGTADYSPLHF. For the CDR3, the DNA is TGTGCCAGCAGCTCCGGGACAGCGGATTATTCACCCCTCCACTTT.

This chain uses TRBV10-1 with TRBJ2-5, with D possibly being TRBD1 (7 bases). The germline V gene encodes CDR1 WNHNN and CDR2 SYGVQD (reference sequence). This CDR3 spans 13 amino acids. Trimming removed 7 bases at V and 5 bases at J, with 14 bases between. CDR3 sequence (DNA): TGCGCCAGCACGGGCAGGGGGAGGGAGACCCAGTACTTC. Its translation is CASTGRGRETQYF.

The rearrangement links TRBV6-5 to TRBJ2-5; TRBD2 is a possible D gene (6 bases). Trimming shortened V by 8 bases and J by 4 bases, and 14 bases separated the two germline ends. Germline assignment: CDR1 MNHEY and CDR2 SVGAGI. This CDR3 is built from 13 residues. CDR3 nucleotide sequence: TGTGCCAGCTTGGCCCCCGGGGGAGAGACCCAGTACTTC. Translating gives CASLAPGGETQYF.

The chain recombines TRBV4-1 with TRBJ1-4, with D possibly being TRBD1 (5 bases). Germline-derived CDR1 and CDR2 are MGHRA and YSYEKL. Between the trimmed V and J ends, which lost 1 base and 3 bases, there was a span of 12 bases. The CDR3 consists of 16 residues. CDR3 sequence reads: CASSQGATVPNEKLFF. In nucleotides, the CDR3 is TGCGCCAGCAGCCAAGGAGCGACAGTCCCTAATGAAAAACTGTTTTTT.

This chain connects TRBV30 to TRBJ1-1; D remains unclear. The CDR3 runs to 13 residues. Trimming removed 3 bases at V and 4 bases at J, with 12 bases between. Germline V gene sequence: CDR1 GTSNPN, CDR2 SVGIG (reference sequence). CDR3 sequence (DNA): TGTGCCTGGAGCTCATACGTGGGCACTGAAGCTTTCTTT. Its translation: CAWSSYVGTEAFF. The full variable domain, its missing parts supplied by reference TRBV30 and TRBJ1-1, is SQTIHQWPATLVQPVGSPLSLECTVEGTSNPNLYWYRQAAGRGLQLLFYSVGIGQISSEVPQNLSASRPQDRQFILSSKKLLLSDSGFYLCAWSSYVGTEAFFGQGTRLTVV.

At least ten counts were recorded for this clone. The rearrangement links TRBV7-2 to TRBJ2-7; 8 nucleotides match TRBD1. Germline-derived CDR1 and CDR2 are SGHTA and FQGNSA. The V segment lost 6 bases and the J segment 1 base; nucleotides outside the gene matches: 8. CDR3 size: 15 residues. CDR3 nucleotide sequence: TGTGCCAGCAGACAGTTCCAGGGGGCATCCTACGAGCAGTACTTC. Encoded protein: CASRQFQGASYEQYF.

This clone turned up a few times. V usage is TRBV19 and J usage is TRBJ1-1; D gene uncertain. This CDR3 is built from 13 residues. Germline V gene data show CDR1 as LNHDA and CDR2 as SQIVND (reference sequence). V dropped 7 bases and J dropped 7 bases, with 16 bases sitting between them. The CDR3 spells CASISTTAHEAFF. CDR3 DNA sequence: TGTGCCAGTATCTCGACGACGGCCCATGAAGCTTTCTTT. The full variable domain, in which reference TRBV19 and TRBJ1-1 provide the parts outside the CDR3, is DGGITQSPKYLFRKEGQNVTLSCEQNLNHDAMYWYRQDPGQGLRLIYYSQIVNDFQKGDIAEGYSVSREKKESFPLTVTSAQKNPTAFYLCASISTTAHEAFFGQGTRLTVV.